The table lists the clone carrying this T cell receptor beta chain with a few counts. This entry is derived from a study of blood T cell repertoires in COVID-19. Study-level information: Acute and convalescent COVID-19 samples came from the United States, Italy and Spain. T cells, B-cell-depleted T cells, or PBMCs provided the cDNA or gDNA that served as material.

Per the authors' pipeline: Counts of nucleated cells, estimated from reference gene primer amplification, were obtained. Sequenced by immunoSEQ multiplex PCR; TCRdb stores in-frame clones only, minus some. V, J and clone size reflect that table, while D and trimming were determined from the DNA. The sample holds around 250,000 clones; about 83% are singletons and the top ten take approximately 13%. The ends were cut back, 8 bases at V and 9 bases at J, with 10 bases in the middle. The CDR3 length is 10 residues. From germline, CDR1 is SEHNR and CDR2 FQNEAQ (reference sequence). This clonotype was sampled from a man of 80 years or more with acute or convalescent COVID-19. The source material was peripheral blood. The genes are TRBV7-9 and TRBJ1-2, with D unclear. The CDR3: CASAGGSYTF. The CDR3 DNA reads as TGTGCCAGCGCAGGAGGGAGCTACACCTTC.